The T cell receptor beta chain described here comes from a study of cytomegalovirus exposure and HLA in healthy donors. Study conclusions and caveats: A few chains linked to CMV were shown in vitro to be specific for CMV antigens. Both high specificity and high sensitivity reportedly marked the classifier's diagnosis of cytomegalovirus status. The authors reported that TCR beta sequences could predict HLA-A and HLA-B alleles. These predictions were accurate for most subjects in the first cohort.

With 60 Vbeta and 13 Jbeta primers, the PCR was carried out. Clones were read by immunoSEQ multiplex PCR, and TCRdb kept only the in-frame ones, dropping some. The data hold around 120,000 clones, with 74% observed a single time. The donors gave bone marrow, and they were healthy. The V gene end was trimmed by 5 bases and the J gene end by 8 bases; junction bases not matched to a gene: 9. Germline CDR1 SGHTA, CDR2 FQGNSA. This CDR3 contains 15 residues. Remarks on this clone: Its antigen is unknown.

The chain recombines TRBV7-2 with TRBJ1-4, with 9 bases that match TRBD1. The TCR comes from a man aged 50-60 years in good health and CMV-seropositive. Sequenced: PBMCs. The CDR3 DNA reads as TGTGCCAGCAGCGGCGGTAGGACAGGGGTCGAAAAACTGTTTTTT. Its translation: CASSGGRTGVEKLFF.